This T cell receptor (beta chain) was retrieved from a study of cytomegalovirus exposure and HLA in healthy donors. Study-level information: The 90 to 150 validation repertoires and the approximately 700 first-cohort repertoires shared a platform, a later analysis reported.

TCRdb's table, derived via immunoSEQ multiplex PCR, lists solely in-frame clones and lacks some. This sample has 50,000 to 70,000 clones; 85% to 95% occur once, and the top ten carry approximately 6.4%. V was trimmed by 0 bases and J by 6 bases, leaving 5 bases between them. The CDR3 sequence is 12 residues long. Germline V lookup: CDR1 SQVTM, CDR2 ANQGSEA. The sequenced material came from PBMCs. The chain is built from TRBV29-1 and TRBJ2-2; D not resolved. The clonotype originates from a woman aged 18 to 35 in good health and CMV-seropositive. CDR3 region: CSVEDAAGELFF. The DNA for the CDR3 is TGCAGCGTTGAAGATGCGGCCGGGGAGCTGTTTTTT.